This record concerns one T cell receptor (beta chain) sequence. This entry belongs to a study of cytomegalovirus exposure and HLA in healthy donors. The study ran its PCR with 60 Vbeta and 13 Jbeta primers. Sequenced by immunoSEQ multiplex PCR; TCRdb stores in-frame clones only, minus some. Here the sample spans some 140,000 clones, roughly 76% being singletons. The receptor was isolated from a woman in her thirties or forties in good health and CMV-seronegative. The sequenced material came from PBMCs.

The CDR3 region is CASSIGASTLGSYGYTF. The CDR3 nucleotides are TGTGCCAGTAGTATAGGTGCTTCGACACTAGGATCTTATGGCTACACCTTC. J is TRBJ1-2 and V is TRBV19; no clear D. The CDR3 length is 17 residues. The V gene lost 1 base and the J gene lost 5 bases, with 20 bases spanning the gap. Germline V CDR1 and CDR2: LNHDA, SQIVND (reference sequence).